This entry lists 4 T cell receptor beta chains sequenced from one sample in a study of a mutant IDH1 vaccine in newly diagnosed glioma (dated by TCRdb to about 2021). Library preparation employed the immunoSEQ multiplex PCR assay. TCRdb stores this immuneACCESS table with in-frame sequences only. Part of the clones is absent; in the studies checked, under half of the shortfall reflects unresolved V genes, and no reason is known for the rest. The sample yields fewer than 40,000 clones; approximately 80% were counted once. The biggest ten clones account for approximately 19% of the sample. The time point tag for this specimen amounts to: baseline, week 1 (first vaccination visit). The sample's treatment or condition label, in plain terms: pre-vaccination baseline after standard-of-care therapy. The material was PBMCs, obtained from a glioma patient treated with radiotherapy, temozolomide or both. All receptors derive from a man younger than 45 with glioma.

This sequence joins TRBV29-1 and TRBJ1-1; the match to TRBD1 covers 7 bases. The length of the CDR3 is 13 residues. Germline V CDR1 and CDR2: SQVTM, ANQGSEA. V was clipped by 6 bases and J by 0 bases; unmatched bases: 4. CDR3 sequence (DNA): TGCAGCGTCGGGGGGACAGTGAACACTGAAGCTTTCTTT. The encoded protein is CSVGGTVNTEAFF.

The chain couples TRBV5-1 to TRBJ2-7; D is possibly TRBD2 (6 bases). Germline V gene sequence: CDR1 SGHRS, CDR2 YFSETQ. The V gene lost 0 bases and the J gene lost 6 bases, with 19 bases spanning the gap. The length of the CDR3 is 16 residues. CDR3 region: CASSLAGVVGFSEQYF. As DNA, the CDR3 is TGCGCCAGCAGCTTGGCGGGGGTCGTGGGGTTCTCCGAGCAGTACTTC. The complete variable domain, with remaining parts taken from reference TRBV5-1 and TRBJ2-7, reads KAGVTQTPRYLIKTRGQQVTLSCSPISGHRSVSWYQQTPGQGLQFLFEYFSETQRNKGNFPGRFSGRQFSNSRSEMNVSTLELGDSALYLCASSLAGVVGFSEQYFGPGTRLTVT.

This chain connects TRBV19 to TRBJ2-2; TRBD2 agrees at 8 bases. CDR1 is LNHDA, CDR2 SQIVND, per germline (reference sequence). V was pared by 5 bases and J by 6 bases, with 2 bases of the junction left unmatched. The CDR3 runs 13 residues. The CDR3 nucleotides are TGTGCCAGTAGTCTGACTAGCGCCGGGGAGCTGTTTTTT. Protein: CASSLTSAGELFF.

V and J are TRBV2 and TRBJ2-7, with 11 positions matching TRBD1. The J segment lost 3 bases and the V segment lost 2 bases, leaving 6 bases of the junction unmatched. From germline, CDR1 is SNHLY and CDR2 FYNNEI. The CDR3 length is 16 residues. The CDR3 DNA follows: TGTGCCAGCAGTGAAAGGTTTGGGACAGGGGGCTACGAGCAGTACTTC. Encoded protein: CASSERFGTGGYEQYF.